This T cell receptor (beta chain) was sequenced during a study of TIL therapy for anti-PD-1-resistant metastatic lung cancer. Study at large: Patients then received nivolumab; progressors got lymphodepletion, TIL and IL-2. Most patients had lung adenocarcinoma. Study conclusions and caveats: This highly selected cohort may not generalize to typical lung cancer patients. Infused TIL clonotypes partially replaced the baseline blood repertoire, then decayed over months.

This sample's time point: pre-treatment sample, taken before nivolumab and TIL therapy. Worth noting for this clone: Antigen: not known.

This was the immunoSEQ v3 assay. Profiled with immunoSEQ multiplex PCR; TCRdb holds only in-frame clones, not every one. Here the sample spans 30,000 to 45,000 clones, less than 85% being singletons. This clonotype originated in a person aged 25-80 years with non-small cell lung cancer. Specimen: blood, collected at baseline.

The CDR3: CASSVRLYDEQYF. For the CDR3, the DNA is TGTGCCAGCAGCGTTCGGTTATACGACGAGCAGTACTTC. This chain links TRBV9 with TRBJ2-7; D call uncertain. The CDR3 covers 13 residues. Germline-derived CDR1 and CDR2 are SGDLS and YYNGEE. V lost 2 bases, J lost 5 bases, and 11 bases lay in between.